A single sample is the source of the 30 T cell receptor beta chains below, sequenced in a study of T cell clones after liver transplantation (dated by TCRdb to 2018 to 2020). Libraries were built with the immunoSEQ multiplex PCR assay. The table was pulled from immuneACCESS by TCRdb, which kept in-frame rearrangements only. Such tables lose some clones; where checked, under half of the loss comes from unresolved V genes, and the rest has no known cause. Within this sample are fewer than 110,000 clones, with roughly four fifths of them counted one time only. The ten biggest clones cover approximately 2.9% of the sample. The starting material was CD4+ T cells from blood, obtained around 49 months after liver transplant. Receptors originate from a human patient who received a liver transplant. After transplantation, some T cells may belong to the graft donor instead of the recipient.

This clone appeared once. J is TRBJ2-1 and V is TRBV7-2, with D possibly called TRBD1 or TRBD2 (6 bases each). The CDR3 has 14 residues. V lost 3 bases and J lost 7, with 13 bases in between. From germline, CDR1 is SGHTA and CDR2 FQGNSA. The CDR3: CASSFMGGRNEQFF. The CDR3 DNA is TGTGCCAGCAGCTTCATGGGGGGCAGAAATGAGCAGTTCTTC.

There are a few counts of this clone. V is TRBV6-5 and J is TRBJ2-6; the D gene is possibly TRBD2 (6 bases). CDR1 is MNHEY, CDR2 SVGAGI, per germline. The germline V and J ends were trimmed by 0 bases and 4 bases, with 10 bases remaining between them. CDR3 size: 16 residues. This CDR3 reads CASSYSGGSGANVLTF. The CDR3 DNA sequence: TGTGCCAGCAGTTACTCTGGAGGGTCCGGGGCCAACGTCCTGACTTTC.

The rearrangement joins TRBV19 to TRBJ2-4; 16 positions agree with TRBD2. The germline V gene encodes CDR1 LNHDA and CDR2 SQIVND (reference sequence). V trimming: 4 bases; J trimming: 8 bases; junction bases outside the gene matches: 11. CDR3 size: 18 residues. CDR3 sequence reads: CASSTGTSGRARGDIQYF. As DNA, the CDR3 is TGTGCCAGTAGTACCGGGACTAGCGGGAGGGCCAGGGGTGACATTCAGTACTTC.

V usage is TRBV27 and J usage is TRBJ2-1; TRBD2 agrees at 12 bases. This CDR3 region has 16 residues. V shed 7 bases and J 8 bases; nucleotides not matched to a gene: 12. The germline V gene encodes CDR1 MNHEY and CDR2 SMNVEV (reference sequence). The CDR3: CASTANPGLAGDEQFF. The CDR3 DNA sequence: TGTGCCAGCACCGCTAATCCGGGACTAGCGGGCGATGAGCAGTTCTTC.

A single count supports this clone. V gene TRBV21-1 combines with J gene TRBJ2-7; TRBD2, the table's D call, was not compared with the DNA. TRBV21-1 corresponds to a pseudogene. The CDR3 runs to 13 residues. The CDR3: CASSKEERREQYF. CDR3 nucleotide sequence: TGTGCCAGCAGCAAAGAGGAGCGTCGCGAGCAGTACTTC.

This clone was observed a handful of times. The chain uses TRBV27 and TRBJ2-2, with 10 positions matching TRBD2. Per germline, CDR1 MNHEY and CDR2 SMNVEV (reference sequence). The V gene end was trimmed by 4 bases and the J gene end by 4 bases; junction bases not matched to a gene: 0. This CDR3 has 14 amino acids. This CDR3 is CASSSSGSTGELFF. CDR3 in DNA: TGTGCCAGCAGTTCTAGCGGGAGCACCGGGGAGCTGTTTTTT.

The chain uses TRBV18 and TRBJ1-5, with D perhaps TRBD1 (5 bases). Trimming stripped 6 bases from V and 0 bases from J, with 9 bases between. This CDR3 has 14 residues. The germline gives CDR1 KGHSH, CDR2 LQKENI. The CDR3 here is CASSRQYSNQPQHF. In DNA form, the CDR3 reads TGTGCCAGCTCCCGACAGTATAGCAATCAGCCCCAGCATTTT.

This chain uses TRBV27 with TRBJ1-6; a possible D gene is TRBD1 (5 bases). Germline V CDR1 and CDR2: MNHEY, SMNVEV (reference sequence). The CDR3 length is 12 residues. Trimming took 5 bases from V and 8 from J, leaving 7 bases between them. In DNA, the CDR3 is TGTGCCAGCAGTGTCAGGGATTCACCCCTCCACTTT. Translation: CASSVRDSPLHF.

The table lists this clone with a count of one. The chain links TRBV5-1 to TRBJ2-5; D is ambiguous. V lost 4 bases and J lost 4, with 14 bases in between. Germline loops: CDR1 SGHRS, CDR2 YFSETQ. The CDR3 loop spans 14 amino acids. CDR3 nucleotides: TGCGCCAGCAGCCCTACTGGCCTGGGAGAGACCCAGTACTTC. This sequence encodes CASSPTGLGETQYF. The variable domain in full, completed from reference TRBV5-1 and TRBJ2-5, reads KAGVTQTPRYLIKTRGQQVTLSCSPISGHRSVSWYQQTPGQGLQFLFEYFSETQRNKGNFPGRFSGRQFSNSRSEMNVSTLELGDSALYLCASSPTGLGETQYFGPGTRLLVL.

V gene TRBV20-1 combines with J gene TRBJ1-1, with D uncertain. CDR1 is DFQATT and CDR2 is SNEGSKA in the germline V gene (reference sequence). The CDR3 totals 11 residues. The V end lost 5 bases, the J end lost 5 bases, and 9 bases lay between the germline ends. DNA of the CDR3: TGCAGTGCTGGGCCGAGGACTGAAGCTTTCTTT. This translates into CSAGPRTEAFF.

Only one count was recorded for this clone. This sequence joins TRBV28 and TRBJ2-1, with 8 bases fitting TRBD1. Unmatched junction bases numbered 11, after V lost 4 bases and J lost 3 bases. Germline V gives CDR1 MDHEN, CDR2 SYDVKM. CDR3 length: 17 residues. This CDR3 reads CASSSERRTGIYNEQFF. The DNA for the CDR3 is TGTGCCAGCAGTTCCGAGCGACGGACAGGGATCTACAATGAGCAGTTCTTC.

This rearrangement joins TRBV2 to TRBJ2-7; D is undetermined. CDR1 is SNHLY and CDR2 is FYNNEI in the germline V gene. This CDR3 spans 13 amino acids. V was pared by 6 bases and J by 3 bases, with 12 bases between. CDR3 coding DNA: TGTGCCAGCAGCGGAATACAGCGCTACGAGCAGTACTTC. Translation: CASSGIQRYEQYF.

The gene calls are TRBV6-1 and TRBJ2-7, with TRBD1 matching over 8 bases. Losses at the gene ends were 7 bases for V and 2 bases for J; bases not matched to a gene: 7. Germline loops: CDR1 MNHNS, CDR2 SASEGT. This CDR3 has 14 residues. CDR3 DNA sequence: TGTGCCAGCATCGGACAGGGTCTTCCCTACGAGCAGTACTTC. Protein product: CASIGQGLPYEQYF.

The CDR3 reads CAAADGSTDTQYF. As DNA, the CDR3 is TGTGCCGCCGCCGACGGTAGCACAGATACGCAGTATTTT. V gene TRBV19 combines with J gene TRBJ2-3; the D is unclear. Trimming took 11 bases from V and 0 from J, leaving 12 bases between them. This CDR3 has 13 residues. CDR1 is LNHDA and CDR2 is SQIVND in the germline V gene (reference sequence).

The V and J genes are TRBV2 and TRBJ2-6; no definite D call. The CDR3 has 15 amino acids. Trimming stripped 1 base from V and 1 base from J, with 5 bases between. Germline V gene data show CDR1 as SNHLY and CDR2 as FYNNEI. In DNA form, the CDR3 reads TGTGCCAGCAGTGAAGTTATTTCTGGGGCCAACGTCCTGACTTTC. It is translated as CASSEVISGANVLTF.

The chain links TRBV5-1 to TRBJ2-3; a possible D gene is TRBD2 (6 bases). The CDR3 runs 16 residues. The V gene lost 3 bases and the J gene lost 0 bases, with 14 bases spanning the gap. CDR1 SGHRS and CDR2 YFSETQ come from the germline V gene. In DNA form, the CDR3 reads TGCGCCAGCAGCTCTGAGGCGGGGATTAGCACAGATACGCAGTATTTT. It is translated as CASSSEAGISTDTQYF.

The DNA of the CDR3 is TGTGCCAGCGGACTCGGACAGTTCTCCTACGAGCAGTACTTC. It translates to CASGLGQFSYEQYF. The rearrangement joins TRBV7-9 to TRBJ2-7, with D maybe TRBD1 (6 bases). CDR1 and CDR2 (germline): SEHNR, FQNEAQ (reference sequence). The V and J ends lost 8 bases and 0 bases respectively, with 14 bases between them. The CDR3 runs to 14 residues.

V is TRBV5-4 and J is TRBJ2-5; D not resolved. Between the trimmed V and J ends, which lost 4 bases and 9 bases, there was a span of 16 bases. This CDR3 is 13 amino acids long. In germline, CDR1 is SGHNT, CDR2 YYREEE (reference sequence). CDR3 sequence (DNA): TGTGCCAGCAGCCAAGATAGGCTCCCTCCCCAGTACTTC. It encodes CASSQDRLPPQYF. The full variable domain, its missing parts supplied by reference TRBV5-4 and TRBJ2-5, is ETGVTQSPTHLIKTRGQQVTLRCSSQSGHNTVSWYQQALGQGPQFIFQYYREEENGRGNFPPRFSGLQFPNYSSELNVNALELDDSALYLCASSQDRLPPQYFGPGTRLLVL.

This clone was counted a few times. CDR3 loop: CASSQGGGLSYEQYF. The CDR3 DNA is TGTGCCAGCAGCCAGGGTGGGGGCCTCTCCTACGAGCAGTACTTC. The V call is TRBV7-2, the J call TRBJ2-7; tentatively, D is TRBD1 (6 bases). Germline CDR1 SGHTA, CDR2 FQGNSA. The CDR3 is made up of 15 amino acids. With 5 bases removed from V and 0 bases from J, the gap between germline ends came to 14 bases.

The rearrangement joins TRBV20-1 to TRBJ2-7; D not certain. V was cut by 6 bases and J by 4 bases, with 10 bases left in between. The CDR3 is made up of 11 amino acids. Germline CDR1 is DFQATT and CDR2 is SNEGSKA (reference sequence). The CDR3 loop is CSAQKMYEQYF. The DNA for the CDR3 is TGCAGTGCCCAGAAGATGTACGAGCAGTACTTC.

V is TRBV5-8 and J is TRBJ1-5; unclear D gene. This CDR3 contains 13 residues. V was shortened by 0 bases and J by 4 bases, with 5 bases between the two germline ends. Looked up from germline, CDR1 is SGHTS and CDR2 is YDEGEE. The CDR3 nucleotides are TGTGCCAGCAGCTTGGGCAGGAATCAGCCCCAGCATTTT. It yields the protein CASSLGRNQPQHF.

This clone showed up just once. This chain uses TRBV2 with TRBJ1-2; 7 nucleotides match TRBD1. Germline V CDR1 and CDR2: SNHLY, FYNNEI. This CDR3 is 16 amino acids long. V gave up 7 bases and J gave up 3 bases; unmatched junction bases: 14. CDR3 residues: CASNPQPAGTDYGYTF. CDR3 nucleotides: TGTGCCAGCAACCCTCAACCAGCCGGGACAGACTATGGCTACACCTTC.

This clone has a handful of counts. The genes are TRBV27 and TRBJ2-1, with TRBD1 identical over 9 bases. With V trimmed by 6 bases and J by 4 bases, 7 bases remained unmatched. This CDR3 spans 15 amino acids. Germline values: CDR1 MNHEY, CDR2 SMNVEV (reference sequence). CDR3 bases: TGTGCCAGCAGCCAACAGGGGGCCCTATACAATGAGCAGTTCTTC. Amino acid sequence: CASSQQGALYNEQFF.

The chain couples TRBV7-9 to TRBJ2-1, with TRBD2 as a possible D gene (6 bases). The CDR3 totals 13 residues. The V end was cut by 4 bases, the J end by 10 bases, with 14 bases between. Germline V gives CDR1 SEHNR, CDR2 FQNEAQ (reference sequence). The CDR3 bases are TGTGCCAGCAGCTACCCGACTAGTGGGGAGCAGTTCTTC. Translating gives CASSYPTSGEQFF.

The chain combines TRBV29-1 with TRBJ1-3; D is unresolved. Germline CDR1 is SQVTM and CDR2 is ANQGSEA. V was clipped by 8 bases and J by 0 bases, with 11 bases between them. CDR3 length: 13 residues. CDR3 loop: CSFTESSGNTIYF. CDR3 nucleotides: TGCAGCTTCACCGAGAGCTCTGGAAACACCATATATTTT.

The genes are TRBV7-3 and TRBJ1-2; the D gene is possibly TRBD1 (6 bases). The ends were cut back, 5 bases at V and 5 bases at J, with 24 bases in the middle. Germline CDR1 SGHTA, CDR2 FQGTGA. This CDR3 spans 17 amino acids. CDR3 DNA sequence: TGTGCCAGCAGCCGCATAGGGCAGACGGGGGGCGTGTATGGCTACACCTTC. Translated: CASSRIGQTGGVYGYTF.

CDR3 DNA sequence: TGTGCCAGCAGTGAAAATCTAAGTGGGGATCTAGCGGGACCAGATACGCAGTATTTT. It specifies CASSENLSGDLAGPDTQYF. This rearrangement joins TRBV2 to TRBJ2-3, with 9 bases lining up with TRBD2. Germline CDR1 is SNHLY and CDR2 is FYNNEI. V lost 2 bases, J lost 4 bases, and 16 bases stayed unmatched. The length of the CDR3 is 19 residues.

The V call is TRBV18, the J call TRBJ2-1; 9 bases are shared with TRBD2. Germline V gene lookup returns CDR1 KGHSH and CDR2 LQKENI. J lost 12 bases, V lost 0 bases, and 12 bases had no gene match. The CDR3 is 16 residues long. The CDR3 DNA sequence: TGTGCCAGCTCACCACCGACTAGCGGATCGTCGGGGGGGCAGTTCTTC. It translates to CASSPPTSGSSGGQFF.

The CDR3 is CASSTPTGIGSPLHF. The CDR3 nucleotides read TGTGCCAGCAGTACCCCGACAGGGATAGGTTCACCCCTCCACTTT. The chain couples TRBV27 to TRBJ1-6; the match to TRBD1 covers 7 bases. After removal of 5 bases from V and 9 bases from J, the junction contained 10 bases not matched to a gene. Germline V gene data show CDR1 as MNHEY and CDR2 as SMNVEV (reference sequence). This CDR3 is built from 15 residues.

The chain uses TRBV5-1 and TRBJ2-1; 9 nucleotides match TRBD2. The CDR3 runs 14 residues. The germline CDR1 and CDR2 sequences are SGHRS and YFSETQ. V lost 7 bases and J lost 7; bases outside the gene matches: 9. The CDR3 is CASGASGEGNEQFF. The CDR3 nucleotides read TGCGCCAGCGGTGCTAGCGGGGAAGGGAATGAGCAGTTCTTC.